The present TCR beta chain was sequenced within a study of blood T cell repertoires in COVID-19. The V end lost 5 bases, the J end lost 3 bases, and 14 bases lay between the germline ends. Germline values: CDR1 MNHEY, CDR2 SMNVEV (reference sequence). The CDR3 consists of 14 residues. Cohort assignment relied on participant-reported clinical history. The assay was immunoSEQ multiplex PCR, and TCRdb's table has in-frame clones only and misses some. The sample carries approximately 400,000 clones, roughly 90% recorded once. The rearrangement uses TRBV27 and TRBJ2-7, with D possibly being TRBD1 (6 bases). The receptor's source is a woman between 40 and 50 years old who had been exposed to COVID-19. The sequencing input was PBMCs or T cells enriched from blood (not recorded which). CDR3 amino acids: CASSARQDIYEQYF. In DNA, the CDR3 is TGTGCCAGCAGTGCGAGACAGGACATCTACGAGCAGTACTTC.